The 15 T cell receptor beta chains presented below share a single source sample, sequenced in a study of shared clonotypes between healthy human individuals. The protocol was immunoSEQ multiplex PCR, while the TCRdb copy is restricted to in-frame clones and leaves out a portion. There are around 940,000 clones in the sample; more than 75% occur only once, and roughly 1.5% lies in the top ten. Sequencing was done on a sample of memory CD4+ T cells sorted from blood. Stated subset: CD45RA-negative fraction. The receptors shown here come from a man between 18 and 29 years old in good health.

The chain couples TRBV30 to TRBJ2-2; 9 positions match TRBD2. The V gene's germline CDR1 is GTSNPN and CDR2 SVGIG (reference sequence). Trimming cost V 1 base and J 7 bases; bases outside gene matches: 7. The CDR3 runs 15 residues. The CDR3 spells CAWSGVAGVIGELFF. CDR3 nucleotides: TGTGCCTGGAGTGGGGTAGCGGGAGTAATCGGGGAGCTGTTTTTT.

As regards this clone: Other nucleotide sequences in the sample specify the same CDR3. V is TRBV4-2 and J is TRBJ2-3; no clear D. V lost 0 bases, J lost 0 bases, and 4 bases lay in between. Germline V lookup: CDR1 LGHNA, CDR2 YNFKEQ. The CDR3 covers 14 residues. This CDR3 is CASSQEGSTDTQYF. In nucleotides, the CDR3 is TGTGCCAGCAGCCAAGAGGGCAGCACAGATACGCAGTATTTT.

This clone was seen many times. This sequence joins TRBV29-1 and TRBJ2-7; D is ambiguous. The CDR3 runs to 12 residues. Looked up from germline, CDR1 is SQVTM and CDR2 is ANQGSEA. The V end lost 5 bases, the J end lost 4 bases, and 12 bases lay between the germline ends. The CDR3 DNA sequence: TGCAGCGTTTCCCCGGGTCAATACGAGCAGTACTTC. Its translation is CSVSPGQYEQYF.

This chain connects TRBV11-3 to TRBJ2-3, with D uncertain. V gave up 1 base and J gave up 0 bases, with 8 bases separating them. This CDR3 spans 15 amino acids. Germline lookup yields CDR1 SGHNT and CDR2 YENEEA. The CDR3 region is CASSLGSTSTDTQYF. The CDR3 DNA is TGTGCCAGCAGCTTAGGTAGCACCAGCACAGATACGCAGTATTTT.

The J gene is TRBJ1-6, the V gene TRBV5-6; D unclear. V dropped 4 bases and J dropped 7 bases, with 15 bases sitting between them. Germline V CDR1 and CDR2: SGHDT, YYEEEE. CDR3 length: 15 amino acids. The CDR3 sequence is CASSAGPFGNSPLHF. In DNA, the CDR3 is TGTGCCAGCAGCGCCGGGCCCTTTGGGAATTCACCCCTCCACTTT.

This clone was counted many times. V is TRBV11-2 and J is TRBJ2-5; D is ambiguous. V was shortened by 6 bases and J by 0 bases, with 5 bases between the two germline ends. The CDR3 sequence is 12 residues long. In germline, CDR1 is SGHAT, CDR2 FQNNGV. The CDR3 nucleotides read TGTGCCAGCAGAACGTACCAAGAGACCCAGTACTTC. It yields the protein CASRTYQETQYF.

The sample holds a few counts of this clone. The chain has TRBV11-2 and TRBJ1-1; no clear D gene. CDR1 is SGHAT and CDR2 is FQNNGV in the germline V gene. This CDR3 contains 15 residues. V was cut by 5 bases and J by 7 bases, with 20 bases left in between. CDR3 amino acids: CASSPVEWGKGEAFF. For the CDR3, the DNA is TGTGCCAGCAGCCCGGTCGAGTGGGGTAAAGGTGAAGCTTTCTTT.

This rearrangement joins TRBV30 to TRBJ2-7, with D possibly being TRBD2 (5 bases). V lost 8 bases, J lost 2 bases, and 28 bases lay in between. Looked up from germline, CDR1 is GTSNPN and CDR2 is SVGIG (reference sequence). The CDR3 runs 17 residues. CDR3 sequence: CAQRAGSIISPTYEQYF. As DNA, the CDR3 is TGTGCCCAGAGGGCAGGCTCGATCATTAGCCCTACCTACGAGCAGTACTTC.

This clone was counted ten times or more. Different DNA sequences within this sample yield the same CDR3. The genes are TRBV7-6 and TRBJ2-7, with 10 positions matching TRBD2. The CDR3 is made up of 14 amino acids. Germline values: CDR1 SGHVS, CDR2 FNYEAQ. V shed 5 bases and J 4 bases; nucleotides not matched to a gene: 5. The CDR3 nucleotides read TGTGCCAGCAGCCCCCAAGCGGGAGGGTACGAGCAGTACTTC. This encodes CASSPQAGGYEQYF.

V and J are TRBV5-1 and TRBJ2-3; D is ambiguous. From germline, CDR1 is SGHRS and CDR2 YFSETQ. This CDR3 has 12 amino acids. Trimming removed 7 bases from V and 5 bases from J, with 11 bases in between. CDR3 loop: CASGGAGDTQYF. DNA of the CDR3: TGCGCCAGCGGTGGCGCAGGAGATACGCAGTATTTT.

In this sample, this clone turned up many times. The rearrangement joins TRBV27 to TRBJ2-6; D is ambiguous. Trimming cost V 5 bases and J 0 bases, with 17 bases left between them. The CDR3 covers 18 residues. Germline V gives CDR1 MNHEY, CDR2 SMNVEV (reference sequence). The CDR3, as DNA: TGTGCCAGCAGTAAGACAAAGACTCCCCGCTCTGGGGCCAACGTCCTGACTTTC. Encoded protein: CASSKTKTPRSGANVLTF.

This chain uses TRBV9 with TRBJ1-1, with 8 bases identical to TRBD1. V lost 2 bases, J lost 4 bases, and 7 bases stayed unmatched. This CDR3 spans 15 amino acids. In germline, CDR1 is SGDLS, CDR2 YYNGEE. Written as DNA, the CDR3 is TGTGCCAGCAGCGTGTCCCCGACAGGGGTCACTGAAGCTTTCTTT. This codes for CASSVSPTGVTEAFF.

This rearrangement joins TRBV19 to TRBJ1-2, with 9 bases fitting TRBD1. J gave up 2 bases and V 5 bases, and 3 bases lay outside the gene matches. Germline lookup yields CDR1 LNHDA and CDR2 SQIVND (reference sequence). The CDR3 runs 14 residues. In DNA, the CDR3 is TGTGCCAGTAGTGAACAGGGGGCGAACTATGGCTACACCTTC. Translation: CASSEQGANYGYTF.

The J gene is TRBJ1-4, the V gene TRBV30; D is ambiguous. Germline V gives CDR1 GTSNPN, CDR2 SVGIG (reference sequence). The germline V and J ends were trimmed by 2 bases and 3 bases, with 10 bases remaining between them. This CDR3 has 14 residues. DNA for the CDR3: TGTGCCTGGAGTCTCGGTAGCCCTAATGAAAAACTGTTTTTT. Its translation: CAWSLGSPNEKLFF.

The CDR3 here is CASSIAPGVSYNEQFF. The CDR3 DNA reads TGTGCCAGTAGTATAGCACCGGGAGTGTCCTACAATGAGCAGTTCTTC. The V and J genes are TRBV19 and TRBJ2-1, with D perhaps TRBD2 (6 bases). Germline-derived CDR1 and CDR2 are LNHDA and SQIVND (reference sequence). The CDR3 is 16 amino acids. V was trimmed by 1 base and J by 1 base, leaving 11 bases between them.